Listed below are T cell receptor beta chains from one sample, sequenced in a study of CD8+CD57+ T cells in acquired aplastic anemia. TCRdb recomputed calls from the reads with MiXCR, one row per CDR3 protein. Of some 200,000 distinct CDR3 sequences detected, roughly 35% appear once; the ten largest clones hold around 1.1%. The sequencing input was sorted CD4+, CD8+, or CD8+CD57+ T cells (not recorded which) from PBMCs. These receptors all stem from a human donor in good health, serving as a control. Each CDR3 is given with its conserved first and last residue. The order of the fields is V gene, clone size, J gene, CDR3 protein. Rows may omit the clone size; those that give it use once, few, many or a size class.

v_gene: TRBV9; abundance: many; j_gene: TRBJ2-2; CDR3aa: CASSGTYSGELFF
v_gene: TRBV7-9; abundance: many; j_gene: TRBJ2-7; CDR3aa: CASSIGSSYEQYF
v_gene: TRBV29-1; abundance: many; j_gene: TRBJ1-5; CDR3aa: CSVSTRGGDSSNQPQHF
v_gene: TRBV5-1; abundance: .; j_gene: TRBJ2-5; CDR3aa: CASSSEKQGETQYF
v_gene: TRBV30; abundance: few; j_gene: TRBJ2-5; CDR3aa: CAWSRLAGGETQYF
v_gene: TRBV2; abundance: many; j_gene: TRBJ2-2; CDR3aa: CASTGGADTGELFF
v_gene: TRBV6-5; abundance: .; j_gene: TRBJ2-1; CDR3aa: CASSYGQTLGNEQFF
v_gene: TRBV29-1; abundance: .; j_gene: TRBJ2-7; CDR3aa: CSVARGPYEQYF
v_gene: TRBV20-1; abundance: .; j_gene: TRBJ2-1; CDR3aa: CSAEGLLYNEQFF
v_gene: TRBV18; abundance: few; j_gene: TRBJ1-3; CDR3aa: CASSPPSFSGNTIYF
v_gene: TRBV2; abundance: .; j_gene: TRBJ1-1; CDR3aa: CASSERPGGNTEALF
v_gene: TRBV7-2; abundance: .; j_gene: TRBJ1-1; CDR3aa: CASSYPGQPSNTEAFF
v_gene: TRBV27; abundance: few; j_gene: TRBJ1-2; CDR3aa: CASSLLKLGAKQGAGVGYTF
v_gene: TRBV6-1; abundance: .; j_gene: TRBJ1-1; CDR3aa: CASSVGQGLNTEAFF
v_gene: TRBV12-3/TRBV12-4; abundance: few; j_gene: TRBJ2-6; CDR3aa: CASSLRLQVYGSGANVLTF
v_gene: TRBV4-1; abundance: many; j_gene: TRBJ1-1; CDR3aa: CASSQRGQEAFF
v_gene: TRBV12-3/TRBV12-4; abundance: many; j_gene: TRBJ1-5; CDR3aa: CASSLSRNQPQHF
v_gene: TRBV2; abundance: .; j_gene: TRBJ1-6; CDR3aa: CASSWAGGGSPLHF
v_gene: TRBV10-3; abundance: .; j_gene: TRBJ2-7; CDR3aa: CAIRGGQGGEQYF
v_gene: TRBV20-1; abundance: many; j_gene: TRBJ2-1; CDR3aa: CSASTGTNSYNEQFF
v_gene: TRBV7-8; abundance: many; j_gene: TRBJ1-1; CDR3aa: CASSLGPANTEAFF
v_gene: TRBV5-1; abundance: few; j_gene: TRBJ2-3; CDR3aa: CASSLQGAGTDTQYF
v_gene: TRBV9; abundance: .; j_gene: TRBJ1-6; CDR3aa: CASSVSGTETPLHF
v_gene: TRBV29-1; abundance: .; j_gene: TRBJ2-5; CDR3aa: CSVGAGTSGETQYF
v_gene: TRBV7-9; abundance: .; j_gene: TRBJ1-2; CDR3aa: CASSSLRTLSGYTF
v_gene: TRBV6-1; abundance: many; j_gene: TRBJ1-6; CDR3aa: CASSEHDSPLHF
v_gene: TRBV15; abundance: few; j_gene: TRBJ1-2; CDR3aa: CATSRVVGQGADGYTF
v_gene: TRBV11-2; abundance: few; j_gene: TRBJ2-1; CDR3aa: CASTPLREGDNEQFF
v_gene: TRBV5-1; abundance: .; j_gene: TRBJ1-1; CDR3aa: CASSLVGQSREAFF
v_gene: TRBV20-1; abundance: many; j_gene: TRBJ1-5; CDR3aa: CSASTGFDQPQHF
v_gene: TRBV20-1; abundance: few; j_gene: TRBJ1-1; CDR3aa: CSARDLFGKGQGNTEAFF
v_gene: TRBV12-3/TRBV12-4; abundance: many; j_gene: TRBJ1-2; CDR3aa: CASSKGGQPYGYTF
v_gene: TRBV24-1; abundance: few; j_gene: TRBJ2-5; CDR3aa: CATSDHGQGVFQETQYF
v_gene: TRBV29-1; abundance: .; j_gene: TRBJ1-2; CDR3aa: CSVDKTGDYGYAF
v_gene: TRBV12-3/TRBV12-4; abundance: .; j_gene: TRBJ1-1; CDR3aa: CASGQQGRNTDAFF
v_gene: TRBV10-3; abundance: many; j_gene: TRBJ2-1; CDR3aa: CAISESVIGSSAYNEQFF
v_gene: TRBV10-3; abundance: many; j_gene: TRBJ2-1; CDR3aa: CAIRGSGRYNEQFF
v_gene: TRBV5-1; abundance: many; j_gene: TRBJ2-7; CDR3aa: CASSLVGTVAYEQYF
v_gene: TRBV20-1; abundance: .; j_gene: TRBJ2-7; CDR3aa: CSATYAGGYEQYF
v_gene: TRBV12-3/TRBV12-4; abundance: few; j_gene: TRBJ2-1; CDR3aa: CASSQWGGSYNEQFF
v_gene: TRBV29-1; abundance: many; j_gene: TRBJ2-2; CDR3aa: CSVEDGYGAELFF
v_gene: TRBV2; abundance: few; j_gene: TRBJ2-5; CDR3aa: CASSEAPQEAQYF
v_gene: TRBV7-9; abundance: many; j_gene: TRBJ1-6; CDR3aa: CASSPGRLGNSPLHF
v_gene: TRBV12-3/TRBV12-4; abundance: many; j_gene: TRBJ2-7; CDR3aa: CASSPVQRSYEQYF
v_gene: TRBV20-1; abundance: many; j_gene: TRBJ2-7; CDR3aa: CSATRSSSYEQYF
v_gene: TRBV15; abundance: .; j_gene: TRBJ2-7; CDR3aa: CATSRGHTGNGYEQYF
v_gene: TRBV6-1; abundance: many; j_gene: TRBJ1-2; CDR3aa: CASSEVQTTYGYTF
v_gene: TRBV29-1; abundance: many; j_gene: TRBJ2-7; CDR3aa: CSAGRGTYEQYF
v_gene: TRBV11-1; abundance: .; j_gene: TRBJ1-2; CDR3aa: CASTGGGADGVGTNYGYTF